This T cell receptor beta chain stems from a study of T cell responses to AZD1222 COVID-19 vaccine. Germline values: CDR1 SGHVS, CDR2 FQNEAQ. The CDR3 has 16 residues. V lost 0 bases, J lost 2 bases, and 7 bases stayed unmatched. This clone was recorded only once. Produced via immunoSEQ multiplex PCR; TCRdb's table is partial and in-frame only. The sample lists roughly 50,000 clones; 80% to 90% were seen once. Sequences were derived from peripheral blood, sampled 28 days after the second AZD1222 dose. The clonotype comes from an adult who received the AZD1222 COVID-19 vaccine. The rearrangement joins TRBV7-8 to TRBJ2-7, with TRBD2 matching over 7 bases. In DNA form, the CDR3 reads TGTGCCAGCAGCTTAGCACCGACTAGCTCCCCCTACGAGCAGTACTTC. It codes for CASSLAPTSSPYEQYF.